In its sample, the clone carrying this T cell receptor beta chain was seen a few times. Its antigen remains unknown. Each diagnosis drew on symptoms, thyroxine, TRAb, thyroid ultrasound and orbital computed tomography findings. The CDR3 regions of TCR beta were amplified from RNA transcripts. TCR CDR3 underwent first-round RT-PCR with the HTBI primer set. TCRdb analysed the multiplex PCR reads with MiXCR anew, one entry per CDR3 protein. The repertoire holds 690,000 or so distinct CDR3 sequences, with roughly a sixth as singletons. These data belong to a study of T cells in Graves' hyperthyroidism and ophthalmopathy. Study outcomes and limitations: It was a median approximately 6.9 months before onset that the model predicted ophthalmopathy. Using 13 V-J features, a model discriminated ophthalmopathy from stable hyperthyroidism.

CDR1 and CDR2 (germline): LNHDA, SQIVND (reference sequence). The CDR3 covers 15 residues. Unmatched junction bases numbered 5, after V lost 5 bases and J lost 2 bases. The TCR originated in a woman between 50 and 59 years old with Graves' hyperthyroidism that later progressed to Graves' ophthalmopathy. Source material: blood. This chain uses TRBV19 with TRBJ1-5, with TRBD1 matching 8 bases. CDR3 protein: CASSAKTGGNQPQHF. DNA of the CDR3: TGTGCCAGTAGTGCGAAGACAGGGGGCAATCAGCCCCAGCATTTT.